Listed below are T cell receptor beta chains from one sample, sequenced in a study of metastatic and nonmetastatic thyroid tumors. MiXCR reprocessed the PCR reads for TCRdb. The data contain about 52,000 clones, over 15% of them singletons. Sequencing was done on a sample of blood. These receptors all come from a female donor with papillary thyroid cancer or a benign thyroid nodule (not recorded which). Some clones in this sample may be carry-over from other donors' samples. The CDR3 runs from the conserved cysteine through the conserved F or W. Each record gives: J gene, clone size, D gene, V gene, CDR3 DNA, CDR3 protein. D genes are given only for firm matches. Rows may omit the clone size; those that give it use once, few, many or a size class.

TRBJ2-7	.	.	TRBV6-1	TGTGCCAGCAGGGACCACCCCGGGACATCAGTTTCCTCCTACGAGCAGTACTTC	CASRDHPGTSVSSYEQYF
TRBJ2-2	once	TRBD2	TRBV30	TGTGCCTGGAGTTGGGGACTAGCGGGAGTCACCTTGGAGCTGTTTTTT	CAWSWGLAGVTLELFF
TRBJ2-7	few	TRBD1	TRBV6-1	TGTGCCAGCGGTGAAGCCGGGACAGGGTCCTACGAGCAGTACTTC	CASGEAGTGSYEQYF
TRBJ2-1	many	.	TRBV6-1	TGTGCCAGCAGAGCCCCTGGCAATGAGCAGTTCTTC	CASRAPGNEQFF
TRBJ1-6	many	.	TRBV20-1	TGCAGTGCTAGGGAGTCCGCAAGGGGTTCACCCCTCCACTTT	CSARESARGSPLHF
TRBJ2-7	.	.	TRBV7-2	TGTGCCAGCAGCTTACCAGGGAGCCTGGTCCACGAGCAGTACTTC	CASSLPGSLVHEQYF
TRBJ1-5	many	.	TRBV19	TGTGCCAGTAGTATTGGATCATCGGTCCTTAGCAATCAGCCCCAGCATTTT	CASSIGSSVLSNQPQHF
TRBJ1-5	.	.	TRBV20-1	TGCAGTGGGGTTAGAGGAAATCAGCCCCAGCATTTT	CSGVRGNQPQHF
TRBJ1-5	many	.	TRBV7-6	TGTGCCAGCAGCTCTCAACCCGGGAAAAATCAGCCCCAGCATTTT	CASSSQPGKNQPQHF
TRBJ2-5	many	TRBD2	TRBV12-3/TRBV12-4	TGTGCCAGCAGTAGTAGCGGGAGGGCCAGACGGGAGACCCAGTACTTC	CASSSSGRARRETQYF
TRBJ2-7	few	.	TRBV5-4	TGTGCCAGCAGCCCGGGGACGGTTGGATACTACGAGCAGTACTTC	CASSPGTVGYYEQYF
TRBJ1-5	many	TRBD1	TRBV11-1	TGTGCCAGCAGCTTAGCGAATTTAGGGACAGGGAATCAGCCCCAGCATTTT	CASSLANLGTGNQPQHF
TRBJ2-3	few	TRBD2	TRBV2	TGTGCCAGCAGACCGGGACTAGCTACGTATGGTACGCAGTATTTT	CASRPGLATYGTQYF
TRBJ1-2	few	.	TRBV15	TGTGCCACCAGCAGAGGGGGGACTAACGCCCAGAACTATGGCTACACCTTC	CATSRGGTNAQNYGYTF
TRBJ2-1	.	.	TRBV27	TGTGCCAGCAGGCATCTAATCGGGAGTCCAATATACAATGAGCAGTTCTTC	CASRHLIGSPIYNEQFF
TRBJ2-1	many	.	TRBV5-4	TGTGCCAGCAGCTCTAGCGCCGCCTCCTACAATGAGCAGTTCTTC	CASSSSAASYNEQFF
TRBJ2-2	many	.	TRBV30	TGTGCCTGGAAAGAACTAGCAATGGCCGGGGAGCTGTTTTTT	CAWKELAMAGELFF
TRBJ2-7	many	TRBD1	TRBV18	TGTGCCAGCTCAGCAAACAGGGGGCTGAGCGAGCAGTACTTC	CASSANRGLSEQYF
TRBJ1-5	.	TRBD1	TRBV6-2/TRBV6-3	TGTGCCAGCAGTCCTGGACAGGTGGCTCTATTGGTTAGCAATCAGCCCCAGCATTTT	CASSPGQVALLVSNQPQHF
TRBJ1-1	.	.	TRBV4-2	TGTGCCAGCAGCCACCCCCGGGGAGGAGACGCTGAAGATTTCTTT	CASSHPRGGDAEDFF
TRBJ1-2	.	.	TRBV30	TGTGCCTGGAGTCGGGCAGGAGATTTGGGCTACACCTTC	CAWSRAGDLGYTF